Presented here are 31 T cell receptor beta chains from one specimen sequenced in a study of T-cell reconstitution after alpha-beta-depleted transplantation in children. Molecular barcoding with unique molecular identifiers was used for the TCRbeta library. TCRdb analysed the PCR reads with MiXCR anew, one entry per CDR3 protein. This sample has some 440,000 distinct CDR3 sequences, with about a sixth found just once. This specimen was PBMCs, mostly from graft donor cells, taken 360 days after TCRalphabeta/CD19-depleted stem cell transplant. The source of these receptors is a boy in the first two years of life who had a stem cell transplant for Wiskott-Aldrich syndrome, so the T cells may come from the graft donor.

This clonotype turned up a few times. The chain recombines TRBV27 with TRBJ2-5; D uncertain. The germline V gene has CDR1 MNHEY and CDR2 SMNVEV (reference sequence). This CDR3 contains 15 residues. The V and J ends lost 5 bases and 5 bases respectively, with 18 bases between them. CDR3 sequence reads: CASSPKEVLGETQYF. The CDR3 DNA reads TGTGCCAGCAGTCCCAAGGAAGTTTTGGGGGAGACCCAGTACTTC.

The rearrangement uses TRBV9 and TRBJ2-1; D is unclear. Trimming took off 0 bases at V and 3 bases at J, with 4 bases between the two ends. Germline lookup yields CDR1 SGDLS and CDR2 YYNGEE. The CDR3 has 13 amino acids. DNA of the CDR3: TGTGCCAGCAGCGTAGCAGACTACAATGAGCAGTTCTTC. Its translation is CASSVADYNEQFF.

The rearrangement links TRBV24-1 to TRBJ2-3; a weak D match, TRBD1 (6 bases). The CDR3 has 16 residues. V was shortened by 3 bases and J by 2 bases, with 14 bases between the two germline ends. The germline CDR1 and CDR2 sequences are KGHDR and SFDVKD. In DNA, the CDR3 is TGTGCCACCAGTGATCCGCGCCGGACAGTCACAGATACGCAGTATTTT. This translates into CATSDPRRTVTDTQYF.

This clonotype has just a few counts. The V call is TRBV12-3 or TRBV12-4, the J call TRBJ1-6; D might be TRBD1 (6 bases). V was pared by 4 bases and J by 15 bases, with 10 bases between. This CDR3 comprises 11 residues. The CDR3 spells CASSSYRVLHF. The DNA of the CDR3 is TGTGCCAGCAGTTCTTACAGGGTCCTCCACTTT.

This clonotype came up a few times. The CDR3 sequence is CASSLDRGKGSPLHF. The CDR3 region has the DNA TGTGCCAGCAGTTTGGACAGGGGAAAGGGTTCACCCCTCCACTTT. The chain employs TRBV6-4 and TRBJ1-6; 9 positions match TRBD1. Trimming at V came to 5 bases and at J to 9 bases, leaving 8 bases not matched to a gene. CDR1 and CDR2 (germline): MRHNA, SNTAGT. The CDR3 contains 15 residues.

The chain employs TRBV6-1 and TRBJ1-1; 9 bases match TRBD1. CDR1 MNHNS and CDR2 SASEGT come from the germline V gene. J was trimmed by 7 bases and V by 2 bases; bases with no gene match: 2. The CDR3 has 13 residues. DNA for the CDR3: TGTGCCAGCAGTGAAACAGGGGGCCTTGAAGCTTTCTTT. Translation: CASSETGGLEAFF.

The rearrangement uses TRBV29-1 and TRBJ2-5, with D unclear. V lost 7 bases and J lost 5, with 14 bases in between. The CDR3 contains 12 residues. Per germline, CDR1 SQVTM and CDR2 ANQGSEA. CDR3 nucleotides: TGCAGCGCCGACTCACGCGTCGAGACCCAGTACTTC. Translating gives CSADSRVETQYF.

V is TRBV12-3 or TRBV12-4 and J is TRBJ2-3; 9 bases fit TRBD1. The CDR3 spans 13 residues. V lost 3 bases, J lost 9 bases, and 4 bases stayed unmatched. In DNA form, the CDR3 reads TGTGCCAGCAGTTTCGGACAGGGGCTAACGCAGTATTTT. Its protein is CASSFGQGLTQYF.

This clonotype was observed a few times. The V and J genes are TRBV5-1 and TRBJ2-7; possibly TRBD1 for D (5 bases). V was pared by 7 bases and J by 1 base, with 15 bases between. The germline V gene encodes CDR1 SGHRS and CDR2 YFSETQ. CDR3 size: 14 residues. CDR3 nucleotides: TGCGCCAGCGGAACAGGAGTTTCGTCCTACGAGCAGTACTTC. It translates to CASGTGVSSYEQYF.

This clonotype was counted only a few times. The chain recombines TRBV10-3 with TRBJ1-2; D remains ambiguous. Trimming pared 0 bases from V and 7 bases from J, leaving 6 bases between. The CDR3 covers 12 residues. Germline CDR1 and CDR2: ENHRY and SYGVKD. In nucleotides, the CDR3 is TGTGCCATCAGTGAGTCGGTGGGTGGCTACACCTTC. Its protein is CAISESVGGYTF.

The gene calls are TRBV30 and TRBJ2-1; D is undetermined. CDR3 length: 14 residues. Trimming took off 1 base at V and 6 bases at J, with 13 bases between the two ends. Germline lookup yields CDR1 GTSNPN and CDR2 SVGIG (reference sequence). The CDR3 spells CAWSGFYRRNEQFF. CDR3 nucleotides: TGTGCCTGGAGTGGATTTTATAGGCGCAATGAGCAGTTCTTC. Looking up the rest from reference TRBV30 and TRBJ2-1 gives the full variable domain: SQTIHQWPATLVQPVGSPLSLECTVEGTSNPNLYWYRQAAGRGLQLLFYSVGIGQISSEVPQNLSASRPQDRQFILSSKKLLLSDSGFYLCAWSGFYRRNEQFFGPGTRLTVL.

This clonotype was seen more than once but under ten times. The rearrangement uses TRBV18 and TRBJ2-5; D not resolved. The CDR3 extends over 12 amino acids. V lost 3 bases to trimming and J lost 4 bases, with 6 bases between them. The V gene's germline CDR1 is KGHSH and CDR2 LQKENI. The CDR3, as DNA: TGTGCCAGCTCACCGATCAGAGAGACCCAGTACTTC. Translated, it gives CASSPIRETQYF. The full variable domain, completed using reference TRBV18 and TRBJ2-5, is NAGVMQNPRHLVRRRGQEARLRCSPMKGHSHVYWYRQLPEEGLKFMVYLQKENIIDESGMPKERFSAEFPKEGPSILRIQQVVRGDSAAYFCASSPIRETQYFGPGTRLLVL.

This clonotype occurred many times. The gene calls are TRBV5-1 and TRBJ2-1; D is perhaps TRBD2 (5 bases). The V gene's germline CDR1 is SGHRS and CDR2 YFSETQ. The CDR3 runs 14 residues. V shed 2 bases and J shed 2 bases, with 8 bases lying between them. The chain's CDR3 is CASSFGGTYNEQFF. CDR3 DNA: TGCGCCAGCAGCTTCGGAGGTACCTACAATGAGCAGTTCTTC.

The rearrangement uses TRBV12-3 or TRBV12-4 and TRBJ2-5; possible D gene TRBD2, 7 bases. The CDR3 is 17 residues long. V was clipped by 1 base and J by 5 bases, with 20 bases between them. This CDR3 reads CASSLEGGGDYWETQYF. CDR3 nucleotide sequence: TGTGCCAGCAGTTTAGAGGGGGGGGGCGACTACTGGGAGACCCAGTACTTC.

This clonotype occurred a few times. The chain links TRBV5-1 to TRBJ2-1; TRBD2 agrees at 7 bases. The germline gives CDR1 SGHRS, CDR2 YFSETQ. This CDR3 contains 12 residues. Germline trimming cut 5 bases from V and 7 bases from J; bases unmatched to any gene: 3. The CDR3 sequence is CASRGGGNEQFF. The CDR3 DNA follows: TGCGCCAGCAGGGGGGGAGGGAATGAGCAGTTCTTC.

J is TRBJ2-1 and V is TRBV4-3; D not certain. The length of the CDR3 is 13 residues. V lost 2 bases and J lost 3, with 5 bases in between. CDR1 and CDR2 from the germline V gene are LGHNA and YSLEER. CDR3 region: CASSQYNYNEQFF. Here the CDR3 DNA reads TGCGCCAGCAGCCAATACAACTACAATGAGCAGTTCTTC.

There are a few counts of this clonotype. This chain joins TRBV20-1 and TRBJ2-1; tentatively, D is TRBD2 (5 bases). V shed 1 base and J shed 4 bases, with 8 bases lying between them. Germline-derived CDR1 and CDR2 are DFQATT and SNEGSKA (reference sequence). CDR3 length equals 13 residues. DNA for the CDR3: TGCAGTGCTAGAGTCGGGGTGTACAATGAGCAGTTCTTC. This codes for CSARVGVYNEQFF.

The J gene is TRBJ2-7, the V gene TRBV7-9; 9 bases map to TRBD1. Unmatched junction bases numbered 6, after V lost 1 base and J lost 5 bases. Germline CDR1 and CDR2: SEHNR and FQNEAQ (reference sequence). CDR3 size: 15 residues. The CDR3 DNA reads as TGTGCCAGCAGCTTAGGGGACAGGGTACAGGACGAGCAGTACTTC. It encodes CASSLGDRVQDEQYF.

This clonotype has a handful of counts. V is TRBV7-6 and J is TRBJ2-7; either TRBD1 or TRBD2 may fit D (6 bases each). V was clipped by 1 base and J by 6 bases, with 28 bases between them. In germline, CDR1 is SGHVS, CDR2 FNYEAQ. CDR3 length: 19 residues. The CDR3 spells CASSLEVGGGLRFPGEQYF. The CDR3 DNA follows: TGTGCCAGCAGCTTAGAGGTAGGAGGGGGTCTTCGCTTTCCTGGCGAGCAGTACTTC. Filled out from reference TRBV7-6 and TRBJ2-7, the complete variable domain reads GAGVSQSPRYKVTKRGQDVALRCDPISGHVSLYWYRQALGQGPEFLTYFNYEAQQDKSGLPNDRFSAERPEGSISTLTIQRTEQRDSAMYRCASSLEVGGGLRFPGEQYFGPGTRLTVT.

This clonotype has only a few counts. CDR3 loop: CSARVGGQPQHF. CDR3 nucleotide sequence: TGCAGTGCTAGAGTCGGGGGTCAGCCCCAGCATTTT. The gene calls are TRBV20-1 and TRBJ1-5; a possible D gene is TRBD1 (5 bases). The CDR3 has 12 amino acids. The ends were cut back, 1 base at V and 6 bases at J, with 7 bases in the middle. From germline, CDR1 is DFQATT and CDR2 SNEGSKA (reference sequence).

The chain joins TRBV10-3 to TRBJ2-6; D might be TRBD2 (5 bases). Looked up from germline, CDR1 is ENHRY and CDR2 is SYGVKD. Trimming removed 8 bases at V and 5 bases at J, with 16 bases between. This CDR3 is built from 15 residues. In DNA, the CDR3 is TGTGCCATCGGCCCCGGGGTCCTCTGGGCCAACGTCCTGACTTTC. Protein: CAIGPGVLWANVLTF.

The chain carries TRBV5-6 and TRBJ2-3; D remains ambiguous. V was trimmed by 0 bases and J by 0 bases, leaving 11 bases between them. CDR3 length: 16 amino acids. Germline V gene sequence: CDR1 SGHDT, CDR2 YYEEEE. In nucleotides, the CDR3 is TGTGCCAGCAGCTTGGTGGGAAACCCTAGCACAGATACGCAGTATTTT. This encodes CASSLVGNPSTDTQYF.

This sequence joins TRBV10-3 and TRBJ2-2; D is uncertain. The CDR3 is 14 amino acids. From germline, CDR1 is ENHRY and CDR2 SYGVKD. Trimming took 8 bases from V and 1 from J, leaving 11 bases between them. The DNA for the CDR3 is TGTGCCATCCAGCCGGACGAGAACACCGGGGAGCTGTTTTTT. This encodes CAIQPDENTGELFF.

The chain's CDR3 is CASSVSGGKSYEQYF. The CDR3 DNA reads as TGTGCCAGCAGCGTCTCAGGGGGGAAATCCTACGAGCAGTACTTC. The chain uses TRBV7-9 and TRBJ2-7; perhaps TRBD1 as D (7 bases). The germline V and J ends were trimmed by 5 bases and 1 base, with 15 bases remaining between them. CDR3 length equals 15 residues. Looked up from germline, CDR1 is SEHNR and CDR2 is FQNEAQ (reference sequence). The variable domain in full, completed from reference TRBV7-9 and TRBJ2-7, reads DTGVSQNPRHKITKRGQNVTFRCDPISEHNRLYWYRQTLGQGPEFLTYFQNEAQLEKSRLLSDRFSAERPKGSFSTLEIQRTEQGDSAMYLCASSVSGGKSYEQYFGPGTRLTVT.

V gene TRBV6-5 combines with J gene TRBJ1-2; D ambiguous. Trimming pared 0 bases from V and 8 bases from J, leaving 19 bases between. CDR1 is MNHEY and CDR2 is SVGAGI in the germline V gene. The CDR3 totals 16 residues. DNA for the CDR3: TGTGCCAGCAGTTACTCGGTGCTTTTAAAGGTGAACGGCTACACCTTC. Encoded protein: CASSYSVLLKVNGYTF.

The CDR3 DNA sequence: TGTGCCAGCAGTCCCAGTTCAGAGACCCAGTACTTC. Translating gives CASSPSSETQYF. The rearrangement uses TRBV6-6 and TRBJ2-5; D not certain. Trimming pared 5 bases from V and 4 bases from J, leaving 8 bases between. CDR1 and CDR2 (germline): MNHNY, SVGAGI (reference sequence). The length of the CDR3 is 12 residues.

The rearrangement joins TRBV28 to TRBJ1-2; no clear D. V was clipped by 9 bases and J by 8 bases, with 13 bases between them. Germline V gene data show CDR1 as MDHEN and CDR2 as SYDVKM. The CDR3 covers 11 residues. This CDR3 is CASRGHWGYTF. As DNA, the CDR3 is TGTGCCAGTCGTGGGCACTGGGGCTACACCTTC.

Only a few counts were recorded for this clonotype. The J gene is TRBJ2-7, the V gene TRBV28, with D unclear. Looked up from germline, CDR1 is MDHEN and CDR2 is SYDVKM. V was shortened by 6 bases and J by 2 bases, with 23 bases between the two germline ends. The CDR3 has 17 residues. In DNA form, the CDR3 reads TGTGCCAGCAGCCGCCTTTTGGGCCGCAAGACGGCCTACGAGCAGTACTTC. As protein: CASSRLLGRKTAYEQYF.

The CDR3 here is CAISESRTGSYEQYF. The CDR3 region has the DNA TGTGCCATCAGTGAGTCGAGGACAGGCAGTTACGAGCAGTACTTC. The V gene is TRBV10-3, the J gene TRBJ2-7; 7 nucleotides line up with TRBD1. The CDR3 is 15 amino acids. In germline, CDR1 is ENHRY, CDR2 SYGVKD. J gave up 4 bases and V 0 bases, and 6 bases lay outside the gene matches.

This clonotype was recorded a few times. The rearrangement uses TRBV19 and TRBJ1-1, with D perhaps matching TRBD1 (5 bases). This CDR3 has 14 residues. The V gene lost 8 bases and the J gene lost 1 base, with 14 bases spanning the gap. Germline V CDR1 and CDR2: LNHDA, SQIVND (reference sequence). CDR3 nucleotides: TGTGCCAGTCAGGCCCGGAGGGGGAACACTGAAGCTTTCTTT. Its translation: CASQARRGNTEAFF.

This clonotype was recorded a few times. This chain connects TRBV3-1 to TRBJ2-5; D is perhaps TRBD1 (6 bases). Trimming removed 0 bases at V and 5 bases at J, with 10 bases between. Germline V gene data show CDR1 as LGHDT and CDR2 as YNNKEL (reference sequence). This CDR3 comprises 14 residues. CDR3 loop: CASSQDQGRETQYF. CDR3 sequence (DNA): TGTGCCAGCAGCCAAGATCAGGGGCGGGAGACCCAGTACTTC.